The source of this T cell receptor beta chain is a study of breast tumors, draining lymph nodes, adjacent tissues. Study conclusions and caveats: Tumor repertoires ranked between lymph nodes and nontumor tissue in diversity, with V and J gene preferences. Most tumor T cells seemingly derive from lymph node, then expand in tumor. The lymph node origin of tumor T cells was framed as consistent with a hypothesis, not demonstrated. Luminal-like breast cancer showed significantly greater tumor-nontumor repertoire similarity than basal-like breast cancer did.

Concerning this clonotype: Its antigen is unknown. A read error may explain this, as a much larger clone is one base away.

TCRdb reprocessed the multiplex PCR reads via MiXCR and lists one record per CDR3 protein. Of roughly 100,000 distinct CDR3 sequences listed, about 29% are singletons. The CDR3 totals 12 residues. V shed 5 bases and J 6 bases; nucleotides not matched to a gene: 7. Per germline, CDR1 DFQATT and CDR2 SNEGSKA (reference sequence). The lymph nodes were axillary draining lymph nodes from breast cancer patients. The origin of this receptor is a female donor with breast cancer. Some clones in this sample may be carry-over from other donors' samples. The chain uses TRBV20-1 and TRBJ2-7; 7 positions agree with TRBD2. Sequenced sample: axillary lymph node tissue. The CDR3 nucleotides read TGCAGTGCTGGACGGGGGGTGGGCGAGCAGTACTTC. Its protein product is CSAGRGVGEQYF.